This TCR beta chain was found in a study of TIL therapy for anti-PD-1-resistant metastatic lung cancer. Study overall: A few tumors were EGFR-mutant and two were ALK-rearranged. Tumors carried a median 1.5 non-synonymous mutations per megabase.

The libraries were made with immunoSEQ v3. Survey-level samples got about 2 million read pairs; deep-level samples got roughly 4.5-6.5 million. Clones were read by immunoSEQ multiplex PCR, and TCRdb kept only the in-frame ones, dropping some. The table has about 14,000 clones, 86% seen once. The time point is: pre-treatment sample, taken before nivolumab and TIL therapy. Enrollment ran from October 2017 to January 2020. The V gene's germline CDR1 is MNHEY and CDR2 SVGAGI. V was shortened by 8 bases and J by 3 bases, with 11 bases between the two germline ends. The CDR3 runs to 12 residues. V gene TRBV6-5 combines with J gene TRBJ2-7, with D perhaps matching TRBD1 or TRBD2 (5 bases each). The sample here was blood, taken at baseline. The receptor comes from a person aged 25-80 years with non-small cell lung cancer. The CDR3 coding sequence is TGTGCCAGCCAGACGGGGCGCTACGAGCAGTACTTC. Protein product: CASQTGRYEQYF.